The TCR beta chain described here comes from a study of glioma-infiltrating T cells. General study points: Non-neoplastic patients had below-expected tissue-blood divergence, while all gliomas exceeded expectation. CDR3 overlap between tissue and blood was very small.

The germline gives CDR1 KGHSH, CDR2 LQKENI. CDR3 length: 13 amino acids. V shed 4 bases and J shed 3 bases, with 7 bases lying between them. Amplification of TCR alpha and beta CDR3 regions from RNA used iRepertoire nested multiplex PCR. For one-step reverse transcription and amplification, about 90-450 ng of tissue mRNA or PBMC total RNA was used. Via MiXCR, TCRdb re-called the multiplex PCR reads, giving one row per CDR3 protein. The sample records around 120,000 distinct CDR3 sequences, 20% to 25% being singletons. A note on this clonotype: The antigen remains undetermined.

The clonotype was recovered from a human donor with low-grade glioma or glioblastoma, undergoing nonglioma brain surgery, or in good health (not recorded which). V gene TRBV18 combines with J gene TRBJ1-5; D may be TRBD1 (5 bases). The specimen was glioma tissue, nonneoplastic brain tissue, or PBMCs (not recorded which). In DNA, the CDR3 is TGTGCCAGCTCACGCAGGGACAATCAGCCCCAGCATTTT. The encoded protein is CASSRRDNQPQHF.